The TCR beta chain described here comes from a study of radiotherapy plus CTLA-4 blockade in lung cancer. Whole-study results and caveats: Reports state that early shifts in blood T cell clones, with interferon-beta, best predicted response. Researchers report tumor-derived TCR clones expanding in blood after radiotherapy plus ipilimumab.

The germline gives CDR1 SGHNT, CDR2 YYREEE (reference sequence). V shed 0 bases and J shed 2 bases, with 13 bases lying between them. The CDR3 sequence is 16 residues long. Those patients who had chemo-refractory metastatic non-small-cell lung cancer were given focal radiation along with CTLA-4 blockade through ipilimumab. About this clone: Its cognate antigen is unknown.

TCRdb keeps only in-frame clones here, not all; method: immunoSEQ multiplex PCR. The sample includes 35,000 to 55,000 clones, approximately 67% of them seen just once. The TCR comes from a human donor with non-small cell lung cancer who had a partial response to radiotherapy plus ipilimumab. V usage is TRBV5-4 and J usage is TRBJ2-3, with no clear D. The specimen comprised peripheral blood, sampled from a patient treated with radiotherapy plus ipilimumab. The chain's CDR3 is CASSLGGRPPTDTQYF. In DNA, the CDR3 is TGTGCCAGCAGCTTGGGTGGGCGCCCCCCCACAGATACGCAGTATTTT.